Each of the 21 T cell receptor beta chains below was sequenced from the same sample in a study of beta chain features in type 1 diabetes. Every bit of the isolated RNA underwent reverse transcription, so sequencing read expressed TCRB transcripts. TCRdb's table, derived via immunoSEQ multiplex PCR, lists solely in-frame clones and lacks some. The top ten hold around 0.017% of the sample, which has approximately 250,000 clones, 11% seen once. Study results and caveats: Moderately but significantly shorter TCRB CDR3s were found in Type 1 diabetes patients in all four CD4+ subsets.

These TCRs' antigens remain unknown. Sequenced input: naive CD4+ T cells from blood. The source of these receptors is a man aged 25-45 years with type 1 diabetes.

In its sample, this clone was seen a few times. The rearrangement joins TRBV4-1 to TRBJ2-2; a possible D gene is TRBD1 (5 bases). Germline V lookup: CDR1 MGHRA, CDR2 YSYEKL. The ends were cut back, 0 bases at V and 6 bases at J, with 14 bases in the middle. The CDR3 totals 16 residues. The CDR3 spells CASSQDQGSWAGELFF. The CDR3 DNA sequence: TGCGCCAGCAGCCAAGATCAGGGCAGTTGGGCCGGGGAGCTGTTTTTT.

In this sample, this clone turned up a few times. Here the CDR3 reads CSARSHEQYF. Here the CDR3 DNA reads TGCAGTGCTAGGTCCCACGAGCAGTACTTC. The J gene is TRBJ2-5, the V gene TRBV20-1, with D hard to call. The J call may be wrong; the DNA end is better matched by TRBJ2-7. The germline gives CDR1 DFQATT, CDR2 SNEGSKA (reference sequence). The CDR3 has 10 amino acids.

V usage is TRBV5-4 and J usage is TRBJ1-1, with no clear D. Germline V lookup: CDR1 SGHNT, CDR2 YYREEE (reference sequence). The CDR3 covers 14 residues. Trimming left V 0 bases short and J 0 bases short, with 6 bases between. CDR3 in DNA: TGTGCCAGCAGCTTGGCTGCAGTGAACACTGAAGCTTTCTTT. It is translated as CASSLAAVNTEAFF.

This sequence joins TRBV2 and TRBJ2-7, with D tentatively TRBD2 (5 bases). CDR3 length: 14 amino acids. V shed 6 bases and J shed 3 bases, with 15 bases lying between them. Per the germline V gene, CDR1 is SNHLY and CDR2 is FYNNEI. CDR3 sequence (DNA): TGTGCCAGCAGAGTCCGGGGTCTGGGCTACGAGCAGTACTTC. This encodes CASRVRGLGYEQYF. The full variable domain, in which reference TRBV2 and TRBJ2-7 provide the parts outside the CDR3, is EPEVTQTPSHQVTQMGQEVILRCVPISNHLYFYWYRQILGQKVEFLVSFYNNEISEKSEIFDDQFSVERPDGSNFTLKIRSTKLEDSAMYFCASRVRGLGYEQYFGPGTRLTVT.

This clone has a handful of counts. The J gene is TRBJ2-7, the V gene TRBV19; 11 bases are a match to TRBD1. The CDR3 covers 13 residues. Germline trimming cut 5 bases from V and 6 bases from J; bases unmatched to any gene: 3. The germline CDR1 and CDR2 sequences are LNHDA and SQIVND (reference sequence). The CDR3 DNA reads as TGTGCCAGTAGTCCGGGACAGGGGGTCGAGCAGTACTTC. Residues: CASSPGQGVEQYF.

This clone was observed a handful of times. The CDR3 protein is CASSLEPDNNSPLHF. In DNA form, the CDR3 reads TGCGCCAGCAGCTTGGAGCCGGACAATAATTCACCCCTCCACTTT. V usage is TRBV5-1 and J usage is TRBJ1-6, with D possibly being TRBD1 (5 bases). There are 15 residues in the CDR3. V was pared by 0 bases and J by 5 bases, with 9 bases between. CDR1 and CDR2 from the germline V gene are SGHRS and YFSETQ.

In this sample, this clone turned up a few times. The rearrangement links TRBV28 to TRBJ2-5; possibly TRBD1 for D (7 bases). The germline gives CDR1 MDHEN, CDR2 SYDVKM. CDR3 size: 15 residues. With 7 bases removed from V and 4 bases from J, the gap between germline ends came to 19 bases. The CDR3 is CASTAGQPARETQYF. Written as DNA, the CDR3 is TGTGCCAGCACCGCGGGACAGCCTGCAAGAGAGACCCAGTACTTC.

The chain is built from TRBV18 and TRBJ1-2; possible D gene TRBD1, 6 bases. This CDR3 comprises 14 residues. V lost 3 bases and J 8 bases, leaving 16 bases between the germline ends. Germline CDR1 and CDR2: KGHSH and LQKENI. The CDR3 loop reads CASSPGAPRDGYTF. In DNA, the CDR3 is TGTGCCAGCTCACCGGGGGCGCCAAGGGACGGCTACACCTTC.

This clone appeared a few times. The chain is built from TRBV5-1 and TRBJ2-1, with D maybe TRBD1 (7 bases). There are 17 residues in the CDR3. V was clipped by 3 bases and J by 6 bases, with 22 bases between them. Germline CDR1 is SGHRS and CDR2 is YFSETQ. The CDR3 is CASSSTAGQFRSNEQFF. In DNA, the CDR3 is TGCGCCAGCAGCTCGACCGCGGGACAGTTCCGATCCAATGAGCAGTTCTTC.

The sample holds a few counts of this clone. The chain joins TRBV2 to TRBJ2-7; D may be TRBD2 (6 bases). V gave up 1 base and J gave up 11 bases, with 15 bases separating them. The V gene's germline CDR1 is SNHLY and CDR2 FYNNEI. This CDR3 is built from 13 residues. CDR3 region: CASSEGPGREEYF. DNA of the CDR3: TGTGCCAGCAGTGAAGGGCCCGGCAGGGAGGAGTACTTC.

The genes are TRBV9 and TRBJ2-5; D may be TRBD1 (5 bases). Trimming cost V 0 bases and J 5 bases, with 11 bases left between them. The CDR3 runs to 14 residues. The germline V gene has CDR1 SGDLS and CDR2 YYNGEE. CDR3 coding DNA: TGTGCCAGCAGCGTAGAGGGGTTGAGGGAGACCCAGTACTTC. Translation gives CASSVEGLRETQYF.

CDR3 residues: CASSPVPAGNSQYF. As DNA, the CDR3 is TGTGCCAGCTCACCAGTTCCAGCGGGGAATAGCCAGTACTTC. The chain joins TRBV18 to TRBJ2-5; 7 positions match TRBD2. Germline assignment: CDR1 KGHSH and CDR2 LQKENI. V lost 2 bases to trimming and J lost 10 bases; unmatched junction nucleotides: 10. The CDR3 length is 14 residues.

A few counts support this clone. The J gene is TRBJ1-2, the V gene TRBV5-1, with D perhaps matching TRBD1 (6 bases). CDR1 SGHRS and CDR2 YFSETQ come from the germline V gene. The V end was cut by 1 base, the J end by 2 bases, with 21 bases between. The length of the CDR3 is 18 residues. CDR3 nucleotide sequence: TGCGCCAGCAGCTTGAATCGCGGACAGAGACTTCTGAACTATGGCTACACCTTC. Translated, it gives CASSLNRGQRLLNYGYTF.

The rearrangement links TRBV9 to TRBJ2-3, with a tentative D call TRBD1 (5 bases). The CDR3 is 15 amino acids. With 3 bases removed from V and 2 bases from J, the gap between germline ends came to 13 bases. Germline lookup yields CDR1 SGDLS and CDR2 YYNGEE. This CDR3 reads CASSAQGWATDTQYF. The CDR3 nucleotides are TGTGCCAGCAGCGCGCAGGGTTGGGCCACAGATACGCAGTATTTT.

This clone was observed a few times. V usage is TRBV7-9 and J usage is TRBJ1-4; the match to TRBD1 covers 9 bases. This CDR3 is built from 14 residues. Germline loops: CDR1 SEHNR, CDR2 FQNEAQ (reference sequence). V dropped 7 bases and J dropped 8; count of bases not matched to a gene: 8. The CDR3 nucleotides are TGTGCCAGCAATCCGGGACAGGGTGGAGAAAAACTGTTTTTT. It yields the protein CASNPGQGGEKLFF.

This clone appeared a few times. The chain has TRBV29-1 and TRBJ2-3; 7 nucleotides match TRBD2. J lost 2 bases, V lost 7 bases, and 9 bases had no gene match. The CDR3 covers 14 residues. CDR1 and CDR2 (germline): SQVTM, ANQGSEA. CDR3 sequence: CSAKLALPTDTQYF. In DNA form, the CDR3 reads TGCAGCGCCAAACTAGCGCTACCCACAGATACGCAGTATTTT.

This clone was seen only a few times. The CDR3 region is CASSPRGTDRGTEAFF. The CDR3, as DNA: TGTGCCAGCAGCCCCCGTGGAACTGACAGGGGCACTGAAGCTTTCTTT. The chain employs TRBV16 and TRBJ1-1, with 8 bases fitting TRBD1. Trimming removed 4 bases from V and 4 bases from J; junction bases left unmatched: 11. This CDR3 comprises 16 residues. CDR1 and CDR2 from the germline V gene are KGHSY and FQNENV.

This sequence joins TRBV6-1 and TRBJ1-5; D perhaps matches TRBD1 (5 bases). The CDR3 contains 16 residues. The germline gives CDR1 MNHNS, CDR2 SASEGT. Trimming shortened V by 1 base and J by 0 bases, and 10 bases separated the two germline ends. The CDR3 DNA follows: TGTGCCAGCAGTGAAGGGGGCAGCTATAGCAATCAGCCCCAGCATTTT. Its protein is CASSEGGSYSNQPQHF.

This chain uses TRBV6-4 with TRBJ1-5, with a tentative D call TRBD1 (6 bases). V dropped 6 bases and J dropped 6 bases, with 18 bases sitting between them. Per the germline V gene, CDR1 is MRHNA and CDR2 is SNTAGT. The CDR3 has 15 amino acids. The CDR3 nucleotides are TGTGCCAGCAGCCCGACGGCAGGGGCGGGTCAGCCCCAGCATTTT. Its protein product is CASSPTAGAGQPQHF.

As concerns this clone: This sample also contains other DNA sequences that code for the same CDR3. The rearrangement joins TRBV5-1 to TRBJ2-2; unclear D gene. This CDR3 is built from 14 residues. Germline values: CDR1 SGHRS, CDR2 YFSETQ. Deletions cut 0 bases from V and 1 base from J, with 4 bases between. CDR3 DNA sequence: TGCGCCAGCAGCTTGGGGCAGAACACCGGGGAGCTGTTTTTT. This gives the protein CASSLGQNTGELFF.

This clone was found a few times. CDR3 protein: CASSLSSLSYEQYF. CDR3 bases: TGCGCCAGCAGCTTGAGTAGTTTGAGCTACGAGCAGTACTTC. V usage is TRBV5-1 and J usage is TRBJ2-7; D remains unclear. The germline CDR1 and CDR2 sequences are SGHRS and YFSETQ. V lost 1 base and J 3 bases, leaving 11 bases between the germline ends. The CDR3 totals 14 residues.